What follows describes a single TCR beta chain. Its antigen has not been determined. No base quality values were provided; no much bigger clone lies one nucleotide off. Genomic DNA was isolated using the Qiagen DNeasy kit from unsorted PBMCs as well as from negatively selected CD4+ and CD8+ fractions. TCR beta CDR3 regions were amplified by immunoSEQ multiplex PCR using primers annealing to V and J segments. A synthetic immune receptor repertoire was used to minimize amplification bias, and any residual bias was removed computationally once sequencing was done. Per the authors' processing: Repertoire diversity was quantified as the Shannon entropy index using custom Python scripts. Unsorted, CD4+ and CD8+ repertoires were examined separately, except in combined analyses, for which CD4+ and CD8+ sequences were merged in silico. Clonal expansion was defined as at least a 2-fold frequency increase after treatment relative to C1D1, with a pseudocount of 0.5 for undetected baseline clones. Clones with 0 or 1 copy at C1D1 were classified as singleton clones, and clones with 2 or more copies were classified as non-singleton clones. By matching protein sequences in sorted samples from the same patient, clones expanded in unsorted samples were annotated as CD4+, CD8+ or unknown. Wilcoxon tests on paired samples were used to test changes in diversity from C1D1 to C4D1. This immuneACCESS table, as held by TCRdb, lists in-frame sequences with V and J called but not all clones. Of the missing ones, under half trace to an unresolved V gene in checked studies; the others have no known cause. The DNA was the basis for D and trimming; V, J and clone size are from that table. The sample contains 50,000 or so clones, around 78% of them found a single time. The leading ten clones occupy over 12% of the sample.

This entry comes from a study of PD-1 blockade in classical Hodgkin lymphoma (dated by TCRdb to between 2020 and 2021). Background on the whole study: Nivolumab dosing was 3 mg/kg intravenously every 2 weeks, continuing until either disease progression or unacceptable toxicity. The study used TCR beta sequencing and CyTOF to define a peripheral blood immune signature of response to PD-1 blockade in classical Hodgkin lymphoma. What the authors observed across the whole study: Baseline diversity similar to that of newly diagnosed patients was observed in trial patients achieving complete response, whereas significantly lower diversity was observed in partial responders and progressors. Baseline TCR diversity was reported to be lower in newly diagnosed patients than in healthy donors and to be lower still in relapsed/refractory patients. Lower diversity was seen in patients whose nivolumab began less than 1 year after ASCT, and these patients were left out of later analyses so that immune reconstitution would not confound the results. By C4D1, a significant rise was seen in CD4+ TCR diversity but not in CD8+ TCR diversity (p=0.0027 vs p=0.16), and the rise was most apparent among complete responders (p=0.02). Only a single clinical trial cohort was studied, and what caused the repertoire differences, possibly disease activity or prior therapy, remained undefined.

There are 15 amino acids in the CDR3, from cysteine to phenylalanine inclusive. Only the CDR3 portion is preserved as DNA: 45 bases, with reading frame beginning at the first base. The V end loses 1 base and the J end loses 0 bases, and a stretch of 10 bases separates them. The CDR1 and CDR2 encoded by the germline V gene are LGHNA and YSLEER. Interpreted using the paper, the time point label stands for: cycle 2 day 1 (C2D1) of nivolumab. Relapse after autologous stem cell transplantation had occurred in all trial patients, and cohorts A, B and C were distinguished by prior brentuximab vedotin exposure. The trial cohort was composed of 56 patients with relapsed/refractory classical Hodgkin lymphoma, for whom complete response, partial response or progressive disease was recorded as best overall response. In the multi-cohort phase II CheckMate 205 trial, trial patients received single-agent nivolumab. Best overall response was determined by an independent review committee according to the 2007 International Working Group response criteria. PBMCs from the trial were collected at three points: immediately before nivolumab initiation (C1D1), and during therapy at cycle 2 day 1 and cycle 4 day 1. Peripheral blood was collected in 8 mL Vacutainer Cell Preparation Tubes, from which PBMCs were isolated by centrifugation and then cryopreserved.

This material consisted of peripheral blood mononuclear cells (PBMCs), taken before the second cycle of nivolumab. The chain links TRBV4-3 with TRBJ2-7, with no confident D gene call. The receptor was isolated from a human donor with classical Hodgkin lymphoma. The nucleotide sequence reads TGCGCCAGCAGCCAAGCTGGCGGTGCCTCCTACGAGCAGTACTTC. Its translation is CASSQAGGASYEQYF.